This T cell receptor beta chain was profiled in a study of long-term antiretroviral therapy in people with HIV. Running of the v3.0 immunoSEQ assay took place at survey level. Here immunoSEQ multiplex PCR was the method, and the copy in TCRdb shows in-frame clones only, minus some. The table has roughly 50,000 clones, 80% to 90% seen once. Germline values: CDR1 LNHDA, CDR2 SQIVND (reference sequence). V lost 4 bases to trimming and J lost 6 bases, with 10 bases between them. The CDR3 spans 13 residues. The study's findings and limits: Researchers lacked any data on ART adherence, viral resistance or therapy changes. Clones that had undergone expansion before ART prevailed in the repertoire throughout all time points. Blood specimens, gathered between about 2004 and 2017, were possibly obtained under older ART regimens. Relative to control repertoires, HIV repertoires exhibited narrower CDR3 length ranges.

Remarks on this clone: As yet, its antigen is unknown.

The clonotype was recovered from a young woman with HIV. The chain uses TRBV19 and TRBJ1-5; D ambiguous. This specimen was unsorted PBMCs, taken 0.8 years after starting antiretroviral therapy. CDR3 sequence (DNA): TGTGCCAGTAGTACACAAGGCCCTCAGCCCCAGCATTTT. Protein product: CASSTQGPQPQHF.